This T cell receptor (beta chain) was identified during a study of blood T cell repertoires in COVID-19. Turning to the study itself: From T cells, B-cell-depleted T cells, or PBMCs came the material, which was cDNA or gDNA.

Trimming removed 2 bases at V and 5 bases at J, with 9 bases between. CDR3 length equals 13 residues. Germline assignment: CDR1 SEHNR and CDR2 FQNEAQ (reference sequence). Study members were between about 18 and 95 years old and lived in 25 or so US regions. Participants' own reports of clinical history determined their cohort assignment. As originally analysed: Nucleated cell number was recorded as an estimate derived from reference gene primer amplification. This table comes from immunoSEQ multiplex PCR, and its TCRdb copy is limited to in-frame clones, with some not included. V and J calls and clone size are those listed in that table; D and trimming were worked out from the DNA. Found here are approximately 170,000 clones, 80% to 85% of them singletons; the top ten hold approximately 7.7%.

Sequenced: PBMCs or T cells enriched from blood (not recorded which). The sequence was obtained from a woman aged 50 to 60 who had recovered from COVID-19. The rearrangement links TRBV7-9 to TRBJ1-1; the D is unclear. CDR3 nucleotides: TGTGCCAGCAGCTTATATGAGGGAACTGAAGCTTTCTTT. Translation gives CASSLYEGTEAFF. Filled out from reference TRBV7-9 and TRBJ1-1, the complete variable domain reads DTGVSQNPRHKITKRGQNVTFRCDPISEHNRLYWYRQTLGQGPEFLTYFQNEAQLEKSRLLSDRFSAERPKGSFSTLEIQRTEQGDSAMYLCASSLYEGTEAFFGQGTRLTVV.